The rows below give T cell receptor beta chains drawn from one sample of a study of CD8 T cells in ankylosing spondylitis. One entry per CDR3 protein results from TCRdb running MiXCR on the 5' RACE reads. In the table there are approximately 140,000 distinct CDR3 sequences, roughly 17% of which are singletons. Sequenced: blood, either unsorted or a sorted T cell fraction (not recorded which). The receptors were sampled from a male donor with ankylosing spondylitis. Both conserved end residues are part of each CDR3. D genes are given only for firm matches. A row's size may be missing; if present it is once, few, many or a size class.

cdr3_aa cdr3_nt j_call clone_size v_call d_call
CASSVDERQGYNEQFF TGTGCCAGCAGCGTAGATGAGAGACAGGGGTACAATGAGCAGTTCTTC TRBJ2-1 few TRBV9 TRBD1
CASSRGGLDQPQHF TGTGCCAGCAGCCGGGGAGGACTGGATCAGCCCCAGCATTTT TRBJ1-5 NA TRBV3-1 NA
CASSPGGRGQPQHF TGTGCCAGCAGTCCAGGCGGTCGGGGTCAGCCCCAGCATTTT TRBJ1-5 NA TRBV12-3/TRBV12-4 NA
CSARDQDTYEQYF TGCAGTGCTAGAGATCAAGACACCTACGAGCAGTACTTC TRBJ2-7 NA TRBV20-1 NA
CASSYTGTKYEQYF TGTGCCAGCAGTTACACCGGGACAAAGTACGAGCAGTACTTC TRBJ2-7 NA TRBV27 NA
CSATGINTGELFF TGCAGTGCTACCGGGATCAACACCGGGGAGCTGTTTTTT TRBJ2-2 NA TRBV20-1 NA
CASSVAGELSYGYTF TGTGCCAGCAGCGTAGCGGGGGAGCTCAGCTATGGCTACACCTTC TRBJ1-2 few TRBV9 NA
CSARDALRLAGVEDTQYF TGCAGTGCTAGAGATGCCCTCCGACTAGCGGGAGTAGAAGATACGCAGTATTTT TRBJ2-3 few TRBV20-1 TRBD2
CASSPGQAVERETQYF TGTGCCAGCAGTCCAGGACAGGCGGTTGAACGGGAGACCCAGTACTTC TRBJ2-5 NA TRBV3-1 TRBD1
CSVGQGAPIGYTF TGCAGCGTTGGACAGGGGGCCCCTATTGGCTACACCTTC TRBJ1-2 NA TRBV29-1 TRBD1
CASSASDRAGLGEQFF TGTGCCAGCAGCGCCTCGGACAGGGCCGGATTGGGTGAGCAGTTCTTC TRBJ2-1 few TRBV2 TRBD1
CASSSGTGFSEQFF TGTGCCAGCAGCTCCGGGACAGGGTTTAGTGAGCAGTTCTTC TRBJ2-1 NA TRBV27 TRBD1
CASRDPGGLNTEAFF TGTGCCAGCAGGGACCCAGGGGGCTTGAACACTGAAGCTTTCTTT TRBJ1-1 NA TRBV7-9 TRBD1
CASSSSSDTSNQPQHF TGTGCCAGCAGTTCTTCCTCCGACACCAGCAATCAGCCCCAGCATTTT TRBJ1-5 few TRBV28 NA
CASSFTSGSDEQFF TGTGCCAGCAGTTTCACTAGCGGGAGCGATGAGCAGTTCTTC TRBJ2-1 few TRBV12-3/TRBV12-4 TRBD2
CASSPAGGPSDTQYF TGTGCCAGCAGCCCAGCGGGAGGGCCTTCAGATACGCAGTATTTT TRBJ2-3 NA TRBV7-9 TRBD2
CASSQVAGAYNEQFF TGTGCCAGCAGCCAGGTAGCGGGAGCCTACAATGAGCAGTTCTTC TRBJ2-1 few TRBV3-1 TRBD2
CSVWDRGPDTQYF TGCAGCGTTTGGGACAGGGGGCCGGATACGCAGTATTTT TRBJ2-3 few TRBV29-1 TRBD1
CSAVHESNQPQHF TGCAGTGCGGTACACGAGAGCAATCAGCCCCAGCATTTT TRBJ1-5 once TRBV20-1 NA
CASSGNQGGSQETQYF TGTGCCAGCAGTGGAAACCAGGGGGGTTCCCAAGAGACCCAGTACTTC TRBJ2-5 NA TRBV27 NA